Presented here are 8 T cell receptor beta chains from one specimen sequenced in a study of T cells in Graves' hyperthyroidism and ophthalmopathy (dated by TCRdb to about 2019). Library generation was performed with multiplex PCR. The run used an Illumina HiSeq 2000. Amplification of TCR beta CDR3 regions was carried out from RNA transcripts. The first round of RT-PCR for the TCR CDR3 was performed with the HTBI primer set and the Qiagen OneStep RT-PCR kit. Using fastp at Q25 and MiXCR, TCRdb reprocessed the public reads and kept productive beta chains. Rows with a matching CDR3 protein are joined into one entry that keeps the most common DNA and genes. In this sample the table shows roughly 160,000 distinct CDR3 sequences, just under 9.5% of which occur a single time. The top ten clones comprise over 20% of the sample. Sequencing was carried out using blood. The receptor set was obtained from a woman between 18 and 30 years old with Graves' hyperthyroidism that later progressed to Graves' ophthalmopathy.

On this clonotype itself: This may stem from a read error, because a much larger clone lies one nucleotide away. This chain links TRBV20-1 with TRBJ1-2; TRBD1 matches 11 bases. CDR1 and CDR2 (germline): DFQATT, SNEGSKA (reference sequence). Unmatched junction bases numbered 9, after V lost 4 bases and J lost 8 bases. The CDR3 is made up of 14 amino acids. In DNA form, the CDR3 reads TGCAGTGCTATGGGGGACAGGGGGGGGAAAGGCTACACCTTC. This gives the protein CSAMGDRGGKGYTF.

The genes are TRBV4-2 and TRBJ2-1; the D gene is possibly TRBD2 (6 bases). The V end was cut by 4 bases, the J end by 7 bases, with 14 bases between. Germline V CDR1 and CDR2: LGHNA, YNFKEQ. This CDR3 spans 14 amino acids. Written as DNA, the CDR3 is TGTGCCAGCAGCCCCGATTCGGGGGTGAATGAGCAGTTCTTC. It yields the protein CASSPDSGVNEQFF.

This clonotype was picked up many times. The chain is built from TRBV6-2 or TRBV6-3 and TRBJ2-1; TRBD2 agrees at 9 bases. CDR1 and CDR2 (germline): MNHEY, SVGEGT. V was clipped by 7 bases and J by 1 base; unmatched bases: 5. The CDR3 is 15 amino acids. Here the CDR3 DNA reads TGTGCCAGCACCGTAGCGGGAGTTTCCTACAATGAGCAGTTCTTC. The encoded protein is CASTVAGVSYNEQFF.

The chain links TRBV18 to TRBJ1-6, with 10 bases matching TRBD1. J lost 9 bases, V lost 6 bases, and 23 bases had no gene match. The CDR3 loop spans 20 amino acids. Germline V gene lookup returns CDR1 KGHSH and CDR2 LQKENI. CDR3 in amino acids: CASSLKSSSRTGGDGSPLHF. CDR3 bases: TGTGCCAGCTCTCTGAAGAGTTCTAGCCGGACAGGGGGGGATGGTTCACCCCTCCACTTT.

Of note for this clonotype: It may be a read error: a sequence one base away is much more abundant. The DNA of the CDR3 is TGTGCCATCAGTGAGTCGAAGAACGGGGAGCTGTTTTTT. Translated: CAISESKNGELFF. The rearrangement uses TRBV10-3 and TRBJ2-2; D gene ambiguous. Trimming took off 0 bases at V and 7 bases at J, with 6 bases between the two ends. This CDR3 has 13 amino acids. Per the germline V gene, CDR1 is ENHRY and CDR2 is SYGVKD.

The rearrangement joins TRBV9 to TRBJ1-4; no reliable D call. Looked up from germline, CDR1 is SGDLS and CDR2 is YYNGEE. Trimming left V 0 bases short and J 3 bases short, with 3 bases between. The length of the CDR3 is 13 residues. The CDR3 nucleotides are TGTGCCAGCAGCGTAGGCCCTAATGAAAAACTGTTTTTT. This translates into CASSVGPNEKLFF.

V usage is TRBV9 and J usage is TRBJ2-7; D gene uncertain. There are 15 residues in the CDR3. CDR1 and CDR2 (germline): SGDLS, YYNGEE. Trimming took 0 bases from V and 5 from J, leaving 15 bases between them. The chain's CDR3 is CASSVADISLNEQYF. The CDR3 DNA is TGTGCCAGCAGCGTAGCAGACATTAGCCTCAACGAGCAGTACTTC.

The genes are TRBV5-1 and TRBJ1-2, with 9 bases identical to TRBD1. The CDR3 has 13 amino acids. Trimming took 3 bases from V and 6 from J; bases not matched to a gene: 3. CDR1 is SGHRS and CDR2 is YFSETQ in the germline V gene. The CDR3 here is CASSSQGADGYTF. The CDR3 DNA sequence: TGCGCCAGCAGCTCACAGGGGGCCGATGGCTACACCTTC. Using reference TRBV5-1 and TRBJ1-2 for the parts outside the CDR3, the full variable domain is KAGVTQTPRYLIKTRGQQVTLSCSPISGHRSVSWYQQTPGQGLQFLFEYFSETQRNKGNFPGRFSGRQFSNSRSEMNVSTLELGDSALYLCASSSQGADGYTFGSGTRLTVV.